Below, 17 T cell receptor beta chains from the same sample are listed, as sequenced in a study of blood T cell repertoires in COVID-19. Libraries were prepared by immunoSEQ multiplex PCR; TCRdb keeps only in-frame clonotypes and omits some of them. Counted here are over 350,000 clones, roughly 90% occurring once; the ten biggest clones make up more than 0.9%. Sequenced input: PBMCs or T cells enriched from blood (not recorded which). The receptors shown here come from a woman aged 30 to 39 with acute COVID-19.

The rearrangement joins TRBV9 to TRBJ1-6; 8 bases line up with TRBD1. CDR1 and CDR2 from the germline V gene are SGDLS and YYNGEE. The CDR3 contains 15 residues. J was trimmed by 10 bases and V by 0 bases; bases with no gene match: 6. CDR3 protein: CASSVDGQGGSPLHF. CDR3 nucleotide sequence: TGTGCCAGCAGCGTAGACGGACAGGGCGGGTCACCCCTCCACTTT.

The chain links TRBV5-8 to TRBJ1-3; unclear D gene. The CDR3 totals 13 residues. Trimming left V 4 bases short and J 3 bases short, with 8 bases between. Germline CDR1 reads SGHTS; CDR2 reads YDEGEE. CDR3 sequence reads: CASSLRGGNTIYF. For the CDR3, the DNA is TGTGCCAGCAGCCTGAGAGGTGGAAACACCATATATTTT.

This chain joins TRBV7-2 and TRBJ2-3, with 13 nucleotides matching TRBD2. Germline CDR1 is SGHTA and CDR2 is FQGNSA. J gave up 4 bases and V 5 bases, and 3 bases lay outside the gene matches. This CDR3 has 15 amino acids. The CDR3 sequence: CASSGLAGEPDTQYF. As DNA, the CDR3 is TGTGCCAGCAGCGGACTAGCGGGGGAGCCAGATACGCAGTATTTT.

V usage is TRBV7-3 and J usage is TRBJ2-1, with 8 positions matching TRBD2. Germline loops: CDR1 SGHTA, CDR2 FQGTGA. CDR3 length equals 15 residues. V gave up 4 bases and J gave up 0 bases; unmatched junction bases: 2. CDR3 nucleotide sequence: TGTGCCAGCAGCTCTACTAGCGGCTCCTACAATGAGCAGTTCTTC. Its protein product is CASSSTSGSYNEQFF.

The rearrangement joins TRBV19 to TRBJ1-2; a weak D match, TRBD1 (5 bases). Germline V CDR1 and CDR2: LNHDA, SQIVND (reference sequence). V was pared by 3 bases and J by 4 bases, with 12 bases between. This CDR3 has 14 residues. CDR3: CASSIQTASYGYTF. CDR3 sequence (DNA): TGTGCCAGTAGTATCCAGACAGCTTCCTATGGCTACACCTTC.

The J gene is TRBJ2-1, the V gene TRBV29-1, with a weak D call TRBD1 (6 bases). The germline CDR1 and CDR2 sequences are SQVTM and ANQGSEA. V lost 6 bases and J lost 12, with 18 bases in between. The CDR3 loop spans 12 amino acids. The CDR3 bases are TGCAGCGTCCTCCGTTTCAGGGGAGTGCAGTTCTTC. Protein: CSVLRFRGVQFF.

V gene TRBV6-5 combines with J gene TRBJ2-3; 10 bases align to TRBD2. Germline V gene data show CDR1 as MNHEY and CDR2 as SVGAGI. V lost 10 bases to trimming and J lost 3 bases; unmatched junction nucleotides: 10. The CDR3 spans 15 residues. CDR3: CATYRSSGGTDTQYF. CDR3 nucleotide sequence: TGTGCCACCTACCGGTCTAGCGGGGGTACAGATACGCAGTATTTT.

The chain carries TRBV10-1 and TRBJ2-1; 14 bases line up with TRBD2. The V gene end was trimmed by 8 bases and the J gene end by 0 bases; junction bases not matched to a gene: 9. Per germline, CDR1 WNHNN and CDR2 SYGVQD (reference sequence). This CDR3 spans 18 amino acids. CDR3 amino acids: CASPRLAGGPGSYNEQFF. CDR3 bases: TGCGCCAGCCCCCGACTAGCGGGGGGGCCGGGCTCCTACAATGAGCAGTTCTTC.

The chain is built from TRBV19 and TRBJ2-5; 7 bases align to TRBD1. V gave up 3 bases and J gave up 2 bases; unmatched junction bases: 12. CDR1 is LNHDA and CDR2 is SQIVND in the germline V gene (reference sequence). CDR3 size: 17 residues. CDR3 sequence reads: CASSMGTALPIQETQYF. The CDR3 coding sequence is TGTGCCAGTAGTATGGGGACAGCCCTCCCTATACAAGAGACCCAGTACTTC.

The rearrangement joins TRBV5-1 to TRBJ1-3, with D possibly TRBD1 on 6 matching bases. Germline V CDR1 and CDR2: SGHRS, YFSETQ. Trimming cost V 1 base and J 2 bases, with 7 bases left between them. CDR3 length: 14 amino acids. CDR3 coding DNA: TGCGCCAGCAGCTTGAACAGGGCTGGAAACACCATATATTTT. It is translated as CASSLNRAGNTIYF.

The chain employs TRBV6-1 and TRBJ1-2, with TRBD1 identical over 7 bases. This CDR3 comprises 15 residues. Germline-derived CDR1 and CDR2 are MNHNS and SASEGT. With V trimmed by 1 base and J by 4 bases, 6 bases remained unmatched. The DNA of the CDR3 is TGTGCCAGCAGTGAAGGAACAGGGGCGGTCTATGGCTACACCTTC. It translates to CASSEGTGAVYGYTF.

Regarding this clone: The identical CDR3 is also encoded by other nucleotide sequences in the sample. J is TRBJ1-2 and V is TRBV27; D may be TRBD1 (5 bases). V was shortened by 5 bases and J by 4 bases, with 11 bases between the two germline ends. Germline V gives CDR1 MNHEY, CDR2 SMNVEV (reference sequence). This CDR3 region has 13 residues. The CDR3 spells CASSQQGSYGYTF. As DNA, the CDR3 is TGTGCCAGCAGTCAGCAGGGCTCCTATGGCTACACCTTC.

This clone has a single count. CDR3 region: CASSLQVGGTEAFF. The CDR3 DNA is TGTGCCAGCAGCTTACAGGTGGGAGGCACTGAAGCTTTCTTT. The chain couples TRBV7-2 to TRBJ1-1; D not certain. The germline CDR1 and CDR2 sequences are SGHTA and FQGNSA. The CDR3 contains 14 residues. The germline V and J ends were trimmed by 2 bases and 4 bases, with 11 bases remaining between them.

J is TRBJ2-2 and V is TRBV12-3 or TRBV12-4; D uncertain. The CDR3 is made up of 11 amino acids. Trimming took 3 bases from V and 15 from J, leaving 11 bases between them. CDR3 coding DNA: TGTGCCAGCAGTTTCTCCAACGAGGTGTTTTTT. Its protein is CASSFSNEVFF.

The chain employs TRBV19 and TRBJ1-2; 7 nucleotides agree with TRBD1. This CDR3 has 13 residues. V lost 6 bases, J lost 5 bases, and 6 bases stayed unmatched. Germline V CDR1 and CDR2: LNHDA, SQIVND (reference sequence). The CDR3 DNA follows: TGTGCCAGTAGAGACAGGGATGGGTATGGCTACACCTTC. The encoded protein is CASRDRDGYGYTF.

A remark on this clone: The sample carries other DNA sequences with the same CDR3. The V gene is TRBV19, the J gene TRBJ1-5, with 9 bases lining up with TRBD1. The CDR3 contains 14 residues. Per the germline V gene, CDR1 is LNHDA and CDR2 is SQIVND (reference sequence). Trimming cost V 7 bases and J 5 bases; bases outside gene matches: 6. CDR3 region: CASTPRQGDQPQHF. CDR3 nucleotide sequence: TGTGCCAGTACCCCCCGACAGGGGGATCAGCCCCAGCATTTT.

The J gene is TRBJ2-2, the V gene TRBV5-1; TRBD1 is a possible D gene (6 bases). Trimming shortened V by 2 bases and J by 3 bases, and 8 bases separated the two germline ends. The CDR3 runs 14 residues. Germline V CDR1 and CDR2: SGHRS, YFSETQ. CDR3 protein: CASSLGQYTGELFF. The CDR3 DNA follows: TGCGCCAGCAGCTTAGGACAGTACACCGGGGAGCTGTTTTTT. Drawing the rest from reference TRBV5-1 and TRBJ2-2, the complete variable domain is KAGVTQTPRYLIKTRGQQVTLSCSPISGHRSVSWYQQTPGQGLQFLFEYFSETQRNKGNFPGRFSGRQFSNSRSEMNVSTLELGDSALYLCASSLGQYTGELFFGEGSRLTVL.